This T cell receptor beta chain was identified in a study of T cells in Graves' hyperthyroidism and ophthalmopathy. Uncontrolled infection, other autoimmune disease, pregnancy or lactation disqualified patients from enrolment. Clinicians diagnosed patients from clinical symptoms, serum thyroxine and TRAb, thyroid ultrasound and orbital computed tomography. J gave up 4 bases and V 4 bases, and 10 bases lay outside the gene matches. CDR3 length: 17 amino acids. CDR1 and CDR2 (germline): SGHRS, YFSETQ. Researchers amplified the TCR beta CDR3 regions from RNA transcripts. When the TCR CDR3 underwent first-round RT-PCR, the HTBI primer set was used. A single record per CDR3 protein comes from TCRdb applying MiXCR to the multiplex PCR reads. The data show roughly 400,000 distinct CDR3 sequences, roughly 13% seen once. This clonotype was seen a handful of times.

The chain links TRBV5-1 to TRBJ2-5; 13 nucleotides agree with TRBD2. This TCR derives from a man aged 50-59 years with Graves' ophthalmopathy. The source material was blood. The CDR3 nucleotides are TGCGCCAGCAGCCTTGGGACTAGCGGGAATAGCGGAGAGACCCAGTACTTC. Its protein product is CASSLGTSGNSGETQYF.